These 16 T cell receptor beta chains share one sample of origin, sequenced in a study of human T cells and chemical hapten exposure. Time point here: pre-sensitization, week 0. Stated treatment: therapeutic diphenylcyclopropenone sensitization with weekly scalp DPC. From the RACE reads, TCRdb called clonotypes with MiXCR, one entry per CDR3 protein. The top ten clones hold more than 3.5% of a sample with approximately 80,000 distinct CDR3 sequences, about 15% of them seen once. The sample in question was whole blood, obtained in connection with sensitization to the hapten diphenylcyclopropenone (DPC). The receptors were gathered from a woman aged 45-60 years with alopecia areata. Some clones in this sample may be carry-over from other donors' samples.

This chain joins TRBV20-1 and TRBJ2-7, with TRBD2 matching over 10 bases. The trim removed 4 bases at V and 4 bases at J, leaving 7 bases unmatched. The CDR3 totals 14 residues. Germline V lookup: CDR1 DFQATT, CDR2 SNEGSKA (reference sequence). Here the CDR3 reads CSATKQREGYEQYF. Written as DNA, the CDR3 is TGCAGTGCTACTAAGCAGCGGGAGGGTTACGAGCAGTACTTC.

This clonotype came up once. The chain is built from TRBV11-2 and TRBJ2-5; 10 bases fit TRBD2. V trimming: 5 bases; J trimming: 4 bases; junction bases outside the gene matches: 7. The CDR3 length is 15 residues. CDR1 and CDR2 (germline): SGHAT, FQNNGV. CDR3 in amino acids: CASSLAGAWAETQYF. CDR3 in DNA: TGTGCCAGCAGCCTAGCGGGAGCCTGGGCAGAGACCCAGTACTTC.

A few counts support this clonotype. V gene TRBV12-3 or TRBV12-4 combines with J gene TRBJ2-1, with D possibly being TRBD2 (5 bases). This CDR3 contains 15 residues. V was trimmed by 0 bases and J by 3 bases, leaving 9 bases between them. This chain's CDR3 is CASSLAGESYNEQFF. The DNA for the CDR3 is TGTGCCAGCAGTTTAGCGGGAGAGAGCTACAATGAGCAGTTCTTC.

V and J are TRBV20-1 and TRBJ2-3; the D gene is possibly TRBD2 (5 bases). Trimming shortened V by 5 bases and J by 5 bases, and 11 bases separated the two germline ends. The length of the CDR3 is 12 residues. Germline V gives CDR1 DFQATT, CDR2 SNEGSKA (reference sequence). CDR3 sequence: CSAGGSIDTQYF. In nucleotides, the CDR3 is TGCAGTGCTGGAGGATCGATAGATACGCAGTATTTT.

The V call is TRBV12-3 or TRBV12-4, the J call TRBJ2-1; 8 nucleotides line up with TRBD1. CDR3 size: 14 residues. V shed 9 bases and J 7 bases; nucleotides not matched to a gene: 11. The CDR3 coding sequence is TGTGCCAGGGAAGACAGGGGTTCTTTAAATGAGCAGTTCTTC. Translated: CAREDRGSLNEQFF.

The V call is TRBV29-1, the J call TRBJ1-1; D might be TRBD1 (5 bases). V lost 4 bases and J 2 bases, leaving 14 bases between the germline ends. Germline-derived CDR1 and CDR2 are SQVTM and ANQGSEA. The CDR3 loop spans 14 amino acids. This CDR3 reads CSVGQSGSNTEAFF. The CDR3, as DNA: TGCAGCGTTGGACAGTCCGGATCCAACACTGAAGCTTTCTTT.

The V gene is TRBV7-9, the J gene TRBJ1-6; D is uncertain. V lost 2 bases, J lost 13 bases, and 12 bases lay in between. This CDR3 is built from 13 residues. CDR1 and CDR2 (germline): SEHNR, FQNEAQ (reference sequence). CDR3 sequence (DNA): TGTGCCAGCAGCTTACGCTTCTCCTCTCCCCTCCACTTT. Translated: CASSLRFSSPLHF.

V is TRBV2 and J is TRBJ1-6; D may be TRBD1 (6 bases). This CDR3 spans 13 amino acids. Germline values: CDR1 SNHLY, CDR2 FYNNEI. V gave up 4 bases and J gave up 10 bases, with 11 bases separating them. CDR3 in amino acids: CASSATGKSPLHF. CDR3 nucleotide sequence: TGTGCCAGCAGTGCCACAGGGAAATCACCCCTCCACTTT.

The V call is TRBV6-5, the J call TRBJ2-3; perhaps TRBD2 as D (6 bases). The CDR3 totals 14 residues. Germline values: CDR1 MNHEY, CDR2 SVGAGI. V was cut by 7 bases and J by 2 bases, with 13 bases left in between. CDR3 coding DNA: TGTGCCAGCAACATACGGAGGGACACAGATACGCAGTATTTT. Amino acid sequence: CASNIRRDTDTQYF.

This clonotype was counted between two and nine times. This chain joins TRBV6-6 and TRBJ1-1; D may be TRBD1 (5 bases). The CDR3 spans 14 residues. V was clipped by 0 bases and J by 6 bases, with 11 bases between them. Germline CDR1 MNHNY, CDR2 SVGAGI (reference sequence). The CDR3 is CASSYSQGVAEAFF. The CDR3 DNA follows: TGTGCCAGCAGTTACTCCCAGGGAGTGGCTGAAGCTTTCTTT.

There are a few counts of this clonotype. This chain links TRBV6-6 with TRBJ2-5; D gene unclear. Germline lookup yields CDR1 MNHNY and CDR2 SVGAGI (reference sequence). The CDR3 contains 14 residues. The V end was cut by 0 bases, the J end by 4 bases, with 9 bases between. DNA of the CDR3: TGTGCCAGCAGTTACTCGTCGTCGGTAGAGACCCAGTACTTC. It encodes CASSYSSSVETQYF.

For the CDR3, the DNA is TGCAGTGCTAGTCGGTCCGTGAACGAGCAGTACTTC. It is translated as CSASRSVNEQYF. The chain joins TRBV20-1 to TRBJ2-7; D gene ambiguous. Trimming pared 3 bases from V and 5 bases from J, leaving 11 bases between. Germline values: CDR1 DFQATT, CDR2 SNEGSKA (reference sequence). This CDR3 has 12 residues.

This chain joins TRBV20-1 and TRBJ2-4; D tentatively fits TRBD1 or TRBD2 (6 bases each). The V end lost 3 bases, the J end lost 0 bases, and 18 bases lay between the germline ends. The CDR3 has 17 amino acids. The germline V gene has CDR1 DFQATT and CDR2 SNEGSKA (reference sequence). The CDR3: CSASLGGPELAKNIQYF. The CDR3 nucleotides are TGCAGTGCTAGCCTTGGGGGGCCAGAACTAGCCAAAAACATTCAGTACTTC.

V is TRBV6-2 or TRBV6-3 and J is TRBJ1-2; TRBD1 might be the D (5 bases). V lost 0 bases to trimming and J lost 4 bases, with 9 bases between them. There are 14 residues in the CDR3. Germline loops: CDR1 MNHEY, CDR2 SVGEGT. The CDR3 bases are TGTGCCAGCAGTTACTCGACAGCGAGCTATGGCTACACCTTC. Protein: CASSYSTASYGYTF.

A few counts support this clonotype. The CDR3 loop reads CAPGQGAVGTIYF. Here the CDR3 DNA reads TGTGCCCCGGGACAGGGGGCTGTCGGCACCATATATTTT. The gene calls are TRBV10-3 and TRBJ1-3; TRBD1 agrees at 12 bases. V dropped 11 bases and J dropped 9; count of bases not matched to a gene: 8. The CDR3 is 13 residues long. The V gene's germline CDR1 is ENHRY and CDR2 SYGVKD.

This chain links TRBV5-1 with TRBJ1-3; no definite D call. CDR1 SGHRS and CDR2 YFSETQ come from the germline V gene. This CDR3 contains 16 residues. Deletions cut 3 bases from V and 0 bases from J, with 13 bases between. Here the CDR3 reads CASSSDFLSSGNTIYF. The CDR3 DNA follows: TGCGCCAGCAGCTCCGACTTTCTAAGCTCTGGAAACACCATATATTTT.